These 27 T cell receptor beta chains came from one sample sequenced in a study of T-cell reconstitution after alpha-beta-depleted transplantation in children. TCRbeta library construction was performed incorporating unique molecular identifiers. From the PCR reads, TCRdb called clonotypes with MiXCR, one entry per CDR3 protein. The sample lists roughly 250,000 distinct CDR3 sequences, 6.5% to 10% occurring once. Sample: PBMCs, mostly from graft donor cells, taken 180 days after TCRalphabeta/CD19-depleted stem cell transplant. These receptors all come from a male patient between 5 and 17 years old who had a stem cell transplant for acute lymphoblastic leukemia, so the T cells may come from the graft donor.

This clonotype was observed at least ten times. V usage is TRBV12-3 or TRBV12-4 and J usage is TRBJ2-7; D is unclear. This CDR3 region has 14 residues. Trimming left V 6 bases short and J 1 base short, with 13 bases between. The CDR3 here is CASSLPSMSYEQYF. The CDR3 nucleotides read TGTGCCAGCAGCCTACCGTCAATGTCCTACGAGCAGTACTTC.

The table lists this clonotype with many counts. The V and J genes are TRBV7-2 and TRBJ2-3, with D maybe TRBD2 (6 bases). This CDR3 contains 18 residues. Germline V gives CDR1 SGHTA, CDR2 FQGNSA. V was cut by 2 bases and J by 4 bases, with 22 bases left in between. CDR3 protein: CASSLRGGTSGGPDTQYF. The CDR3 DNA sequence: TGTGCCAGCAGCTTAAGAGGAGGGACCTCCGGGGGTCCAGATACGCAGTATTTT.

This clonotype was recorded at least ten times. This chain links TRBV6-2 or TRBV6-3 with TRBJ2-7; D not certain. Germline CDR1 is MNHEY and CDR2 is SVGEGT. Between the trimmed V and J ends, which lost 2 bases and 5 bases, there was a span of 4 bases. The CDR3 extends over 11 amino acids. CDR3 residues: CASSYLNEQYF. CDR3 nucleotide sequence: TGTGCCAGCAGTTACCTCAACGAGCAGTACTTC.

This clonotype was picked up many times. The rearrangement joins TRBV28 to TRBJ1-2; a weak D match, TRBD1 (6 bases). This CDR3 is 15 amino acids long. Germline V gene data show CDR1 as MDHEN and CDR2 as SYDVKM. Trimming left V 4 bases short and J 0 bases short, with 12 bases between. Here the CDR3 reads CASSSGGRSNYGYTF. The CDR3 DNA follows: TGTGCCAGCAGTTCGGGGGGGCGCTCTAACTATGGCTACACCTTC.

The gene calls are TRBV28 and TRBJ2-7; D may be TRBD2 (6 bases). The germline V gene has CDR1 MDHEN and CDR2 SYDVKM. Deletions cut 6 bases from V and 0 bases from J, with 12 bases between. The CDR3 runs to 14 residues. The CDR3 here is CASSGSLSSYEQYF. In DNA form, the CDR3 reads TGTGCCAGCAGCGGGAGCCTGAGCTCCTACGAGCAGTACTTC.

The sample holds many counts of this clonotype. The chain's CDR3 is CASLNRGNEKLFF. The CDR3 nucleotides read TGTGCCAGCCTTAACAGGGGAAACGAAAAACTGTTTTTT. V and J are TRBV6-1 and TRBJ1-4; 7 nucleotides line up with TRBD1. The CDR3 extends over 13 amino acids. After removal of 8 bases from V and 8 bases from J, the junction contained 8 bases not matched to a gene. The germline V gene has CDR1 MNHNS and CDR2 SASEGT.

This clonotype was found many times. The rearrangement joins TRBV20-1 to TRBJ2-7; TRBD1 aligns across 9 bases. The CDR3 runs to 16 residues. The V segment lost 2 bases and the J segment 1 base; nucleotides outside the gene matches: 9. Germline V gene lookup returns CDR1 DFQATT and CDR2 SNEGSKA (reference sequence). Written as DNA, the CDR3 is TGCAGTGCTAGATCTGGTGGAGGACAGGGGTCCTACGAGCAGTACTTC. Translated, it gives CSARSGGGQGSYEQYF.

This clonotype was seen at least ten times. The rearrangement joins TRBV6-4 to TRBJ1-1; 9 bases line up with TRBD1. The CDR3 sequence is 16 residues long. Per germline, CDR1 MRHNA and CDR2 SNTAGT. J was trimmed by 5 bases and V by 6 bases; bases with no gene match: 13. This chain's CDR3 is CASRREQGASWTEAFF. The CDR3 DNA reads TGTGCCAGCAGGAGGGAACAGGGGGCGAGTTGGACTGAAGCTTTCTTT.

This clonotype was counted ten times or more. CDR3 in DNA: TGTGCCAGCAGCTTATTCCCTAGCGGGTGGGCTACGCAGTATTTT. This codes for CASSLFPSGWATQYF. V and J are TRBV7-2 and TRBJ2-3, with TRBD2 matching over 8 bases. J was trimmed by 8 bases and V by 2 bases; bases with no gene match: 9. Looked up from germline, CDR1 is SGHTA and CDR2 is FQGNSA. The CDR3 runs 15 residues.

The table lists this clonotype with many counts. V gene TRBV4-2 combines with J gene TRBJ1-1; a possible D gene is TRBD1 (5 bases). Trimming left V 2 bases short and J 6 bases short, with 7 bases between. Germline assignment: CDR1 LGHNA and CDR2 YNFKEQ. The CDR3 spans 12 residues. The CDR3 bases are TGTGCCAGCAGCCAATCGGGACCTGAAGCTTTCTTT. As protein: CASSQSGPEAFF.

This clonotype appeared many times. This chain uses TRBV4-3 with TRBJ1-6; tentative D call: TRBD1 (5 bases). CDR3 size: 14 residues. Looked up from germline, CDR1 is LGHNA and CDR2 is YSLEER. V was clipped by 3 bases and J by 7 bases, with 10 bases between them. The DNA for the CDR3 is TGCGCCAGCAGCCATGTAGGGGACAATTCACCCCTCCACTTT. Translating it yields CASSHVGDNSPLHF.

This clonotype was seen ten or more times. This CDR3 reads CSAAAASGFQETQYF. The CDR3 DNA follows: TGCAGTGCCGCCGCCGCTAGCGGGTTCCAAGAGACCCAGTACTTC. The V and J genes are TRBV20-1 and TRBJ2-5; 8 bases map to TRBD2. V gave up 6 bases and J gave up 1 base; unmatched junction bases: 10. Germline V gives CDR1 DFQATT, CDR2 SNEGSKA (reference sequence). This CDR3 has 15 amino acids.

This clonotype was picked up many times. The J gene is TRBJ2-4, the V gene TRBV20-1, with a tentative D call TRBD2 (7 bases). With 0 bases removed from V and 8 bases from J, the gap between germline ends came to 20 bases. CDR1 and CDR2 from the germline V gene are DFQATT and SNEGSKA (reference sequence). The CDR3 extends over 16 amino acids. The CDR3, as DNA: TGCAGTGCTAGAGATACCGGCAGGGGAGGGGAAGACATTCAGTACTTC. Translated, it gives CSARDTGRGGEDIQYF.

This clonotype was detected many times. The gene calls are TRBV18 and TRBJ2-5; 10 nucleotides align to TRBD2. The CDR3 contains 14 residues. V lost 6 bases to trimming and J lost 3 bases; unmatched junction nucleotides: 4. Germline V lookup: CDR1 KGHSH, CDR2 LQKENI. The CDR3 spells CASSTGTSEETQYF. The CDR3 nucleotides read TGTGCCAGCTCGACCGGGACTAGCGAAGAGACCCAGTACTTC.

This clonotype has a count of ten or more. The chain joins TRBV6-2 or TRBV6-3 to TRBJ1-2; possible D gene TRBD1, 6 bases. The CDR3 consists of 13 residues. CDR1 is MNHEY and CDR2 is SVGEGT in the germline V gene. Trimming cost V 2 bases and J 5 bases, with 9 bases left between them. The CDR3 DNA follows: TGTGCCAGCAGTTACACGGACAGTTATGGCTACACCTTC. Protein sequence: CASSYTDSYGYTF.

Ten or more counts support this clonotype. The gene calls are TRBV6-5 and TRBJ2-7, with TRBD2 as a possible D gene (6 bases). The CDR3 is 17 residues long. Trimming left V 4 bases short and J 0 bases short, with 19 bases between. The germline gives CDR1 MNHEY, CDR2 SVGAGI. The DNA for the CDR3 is TGTGCCAGCAGTTCTGGGGGAGGCGGGCTGACCTCCTACGAGCAGTACTTC. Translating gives CASSSGGGGLTSYEQYF.

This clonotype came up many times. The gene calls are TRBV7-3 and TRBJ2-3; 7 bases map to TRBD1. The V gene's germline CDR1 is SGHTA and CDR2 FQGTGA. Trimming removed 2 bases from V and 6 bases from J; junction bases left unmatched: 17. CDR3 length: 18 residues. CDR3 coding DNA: TGTGCCAGCAGCTTAGGGGGACAGTTCGGGTCTACGGGGGATACGCAGTATTTT. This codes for CASSLGGQFGSTGDTQYF. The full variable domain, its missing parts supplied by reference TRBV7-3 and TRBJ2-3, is GAGVSQTPSNKVTEKGKYVELRCDPISGHTALYWYRQSLGQGPEFLIYFQGTGAADDSGLPNDRFFAVRPEGSVSTLKIQRTERGDSAVYLCASSLGGQFGSTGDTQYFGPGTRLTVL.

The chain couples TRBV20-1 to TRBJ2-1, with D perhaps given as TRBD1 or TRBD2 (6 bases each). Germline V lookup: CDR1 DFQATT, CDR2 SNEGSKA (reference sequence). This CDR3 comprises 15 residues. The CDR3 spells CCARAWRGAYNEQFF. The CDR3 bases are TGCTGCGCTAGAGCCTGGAGGGGGGCCTACAATGAGCAGTTCTTC.

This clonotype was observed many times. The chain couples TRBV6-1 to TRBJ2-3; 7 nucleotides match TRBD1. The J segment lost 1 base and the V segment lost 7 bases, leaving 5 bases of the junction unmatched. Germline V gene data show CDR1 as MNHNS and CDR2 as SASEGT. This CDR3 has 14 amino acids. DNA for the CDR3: TGTGCCAGCATGAGGGGGCGGCGCACAGATACGCAGTATTTT. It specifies CASMRGRRTDTQYF.

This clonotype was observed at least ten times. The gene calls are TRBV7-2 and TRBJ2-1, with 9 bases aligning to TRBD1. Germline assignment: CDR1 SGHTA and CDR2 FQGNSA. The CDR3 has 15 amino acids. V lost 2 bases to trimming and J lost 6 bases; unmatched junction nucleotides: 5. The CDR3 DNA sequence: TGTGCCAGCAGCTTAACAGGGGGCGATTTCAATGAGCAGTTCTTC. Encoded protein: CASSLTGGDFNEQFF.

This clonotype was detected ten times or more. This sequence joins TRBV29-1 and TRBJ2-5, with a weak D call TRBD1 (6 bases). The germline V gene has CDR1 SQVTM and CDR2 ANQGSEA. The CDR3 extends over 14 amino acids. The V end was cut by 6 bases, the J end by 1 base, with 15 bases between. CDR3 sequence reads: CSVLDREIQETQYF. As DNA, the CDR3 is TGCAGCGTGTTGGACAGAGAAATCCAAGAGACCCAGTACTTC.

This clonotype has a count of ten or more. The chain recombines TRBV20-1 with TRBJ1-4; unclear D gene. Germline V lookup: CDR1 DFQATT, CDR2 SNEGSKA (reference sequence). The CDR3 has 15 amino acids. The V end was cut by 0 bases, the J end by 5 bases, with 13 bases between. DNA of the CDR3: TGCAGTGCTAGAGATCCCGGTATAAAGAATGAAAAACTGTTTTTT. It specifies CSARDPGIKNEKLFF.

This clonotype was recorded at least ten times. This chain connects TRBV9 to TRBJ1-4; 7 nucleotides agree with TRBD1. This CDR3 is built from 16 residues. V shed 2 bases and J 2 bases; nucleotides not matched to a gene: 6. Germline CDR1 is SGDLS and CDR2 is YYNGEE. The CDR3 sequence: CASSVEGTATNEKLFF. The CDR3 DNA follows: TGTGCCAGCAGCGTTGAGGGGACAGCCACTAATGAAAAACTGTTTTTT.

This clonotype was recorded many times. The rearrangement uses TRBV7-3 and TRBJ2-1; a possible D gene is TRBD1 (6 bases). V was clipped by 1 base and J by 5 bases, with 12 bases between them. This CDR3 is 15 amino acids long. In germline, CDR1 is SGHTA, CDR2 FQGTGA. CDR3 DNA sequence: TGTGCCAGCAGCTTAATGGGCAGGGGTCACAATGAGCAGTTCTTC. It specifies CASSLMGRGHNEQFF.

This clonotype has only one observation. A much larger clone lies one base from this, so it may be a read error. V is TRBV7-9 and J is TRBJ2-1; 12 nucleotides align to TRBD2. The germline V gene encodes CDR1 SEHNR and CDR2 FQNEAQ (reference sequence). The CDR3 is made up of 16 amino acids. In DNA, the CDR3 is TGTGCCAGCAGCACCCTGACTAGCGGGAGAATCAATGACCAGTTCTTC. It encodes CASSTLTSGRINDQFF.

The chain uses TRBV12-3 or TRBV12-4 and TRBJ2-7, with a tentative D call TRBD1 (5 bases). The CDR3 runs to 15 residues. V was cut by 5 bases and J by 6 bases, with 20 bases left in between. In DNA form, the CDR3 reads TGTGCCAGCAGTCTTTATCTATACCGAAGGGGCGAGCAGTACTTC. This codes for CASSLYLYRRGEQYF.

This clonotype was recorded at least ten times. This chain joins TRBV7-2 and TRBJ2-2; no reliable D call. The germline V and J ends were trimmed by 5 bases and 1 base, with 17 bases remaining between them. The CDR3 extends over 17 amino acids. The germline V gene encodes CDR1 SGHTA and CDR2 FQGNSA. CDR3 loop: CASSPTRGYENTGELFF. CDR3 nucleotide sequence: TGTGCCAGCAGCCCCACCCGCGGCTACGAGAACACCGGGGAGCTGTTTTTT. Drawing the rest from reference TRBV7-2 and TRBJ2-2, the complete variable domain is GAGVSQSPSNKVTEKGKDVELRCDPISGHTALYWYRQSLGQGLEFLIYFQGNSAPDKSGLPSDRFSAERTGGSVSTLTIQRTQQEDSAVYLCASSPTRGYENTGELFFGEGSRLTVL.